The 10 T cell receptor beta chains below were found in one sample sequenced in a study of CD4 and CD8 cells across lung adenocarcinoma regions. MiXCR, run by TCRdb on the PCR reads, gives a single entry per CDR3 protein. The sample carries around 19,000 distinct CDR3 sequences, roughly 54% recorded once. The specimen sequenced was CD8+ T cells from the center of a lung tumor. Receptors originate from a female donor with lung adenocarcinoma. The CD4 and CD8 labels of this study may be unreliable.

The chain is built from TRBV7-6 and TRBJ2-1; TRBD1 agrees at 8 bases. Germline V gene sequence: CDR1 SGHVS, CDR2 FNYEAQ. The junction had 7 bases not matched to a gene; V was cut back by 5 bases and J by 7 bases. The CDR3 sequence is 14 residues long. CDR3 in amino acids: CASSADRVRNEQFF. In nucleotides, the CDR3 is TGTGCCAGCAGCGCGGACAGGGTGAGGAATGAGCAGTTCTTC.

As concerns this clonotype: An end of the junction differs from the germline gene, which may be a read error. The chain links TRBV7-2 to TRBJ2-4; tentative D call: TRBD2 (6 bases). The CDR3 has 14 residues. Germline V CDR1 and CDR2: SGHTA, FQGNSA. CDR3 DNA sequence: TGTGCCAGCTCGGGGGTCTGGGCCAAAGACATTCAGTATTTC. It yields the protein CASSGVWAKDIQYF. Full variable domain (rest looked up from reference TRBV7-2 and TRBJ2-4): GAGVSQSPSNKVTEKGKDVELRCDPISGHTALYWYRQSLGQGLEFLIYFQGNSAPDKSGLPSDRFSAERTGGSVSTLTIQRTQQEDSAVYLCASSGVWAKDIQYFGAGTRLSVL.

A word on this clonotype: The junction departs from germline at one end; a sequencing error may be responsible. The chain carries TRBV27 and TRBJ2-5; TRBD2 is a possible D gene (5 bases). Germline-derived CDR1 and CDR2 are MNHEY and SMNVEV (reference sequence). The CDR3 totals 16 residues. The CDR3 region is CASRKQGLSNQKTQYF. Written as DNA, the CDR3 is TGTGCCAGCAGAAAACAAGGACTGTCCAACCAAAAGACTCAGTACTTC.

The chain joins TRBV12-3 or TRBV12-4 to TRBJ2-3, with D uncertain. Trimming took 6 bases from V and 4 from J, leaving 20 bases between them. The CDR3 sequence is 16 residues long. The CDR3 DNA follows: TGTGCCAGCAGCCGCTTCTCGGGCGCAACGGCAGATACGCAGTATTTT. Residues: CASSRFSGATADTQYF.

With respect to this clonotype: Lacking the conserved final phenylalanine or tryptophan, this CDR3 likely reflects a read error. The V call is TRBV6-1, the J call TRBJ2-5, with D possibly TRBD1 on 5 matching bases. The germline gives CDR1 MNHNS, CDR2 SASEGT. The CDR3 runs to 13 residues. Trimming took 6 bases from V and 4 from J, leaving 12 bases between them. The CDR3 region is CASRRGAGETQYS. Written as DNA, the CDR3 is TGTGCCAGCAGACGTGGGGCAGGAGAGACCCAGTACTCG.

The chain employs TRBV27 and TRBJ2-5; 7 bases match TRBD1. CDR3 length: 16 residues. The germline CDR1 and CDR2 sequences are MNHEY and SMNVEV (reference sequence). Unmatched junction bases numbered 11, after V lost 7 bases and J lost 0 bases. CDR3 residues: CASTGQGGRDQETQYF. Written as DNA, the CDR3 is TGTGCCAGCACGGGGCAAGGGGGCCGTGACCAAGAGACCCAGTACTTC.

This chain connects TRBV6-1 to TRBJ2-1; 7 positions agree with TRBD2. The DNA end is more similar to TRBJ2-7, so the J call may be wrong. Per germline, CDR1 MNHNS and CDR2 SASEGT. The CDR3 length is 13 residues. CDR3 sequence reads: CASRLAEGYEQYF. The CDR3 bases are TGTGCCAGCAGGCTAGCGGAGGGATACGAGCAGTACTTC.

This clonotype was observed many times. The chain couples TRBV4-2 to TRBJ2-3; 7 bases are shared with TRBD2. J lost 2 bases, V lost 1 base, and 3 bases had no gene match. CDR1 and CDR2 (germline): LGHNA, YNFKEQ. The CDR3 runs 15 residues. The CDR3 coding sequence is TGTGCCAGCAGCCAAGTAGCGGGCCTCACAGATACGCAGTATTTT. Encoded protein: CASSQVAGLTDTQYF.

This clonotype was detected once. This rearrangement joins TRBV6-5 to TRBJ2-1; no firm D call. The CDR3 consists of 15 residues. Per the germline V gene, CDR1 is MNHEY and CDR2 is SVGAGI. V was clipped by 2 bases and J by 10 bases, with 18 bases between them. CDR3 DNA: TGTGCCAGCAGTTACCTGGGCAGGAGAACCTACGAGCAGTTCTTC. It yields the protein CASSYLGRRTYEQFF.

This clonotype has just one count. The V call is TRBV6-1, the J call TRBJ2-4, with D possibly TRBD2 on 7 matching bases. CDR1 and CDR2 from the germline V gene are MNHNS and SASEGT. The V gene lost 6 bases and the J gene lost 15 bases, with 27 bases spanning the gap. This CDR3 region has 15 residues. CDR3 amino acids: CASRRGAEGGGGRYF. The CDR3 DNA reads TGTGCCAGCAGGAGAGGTGCGGAGGGAGGGGGGGGAAGGTACTTC.